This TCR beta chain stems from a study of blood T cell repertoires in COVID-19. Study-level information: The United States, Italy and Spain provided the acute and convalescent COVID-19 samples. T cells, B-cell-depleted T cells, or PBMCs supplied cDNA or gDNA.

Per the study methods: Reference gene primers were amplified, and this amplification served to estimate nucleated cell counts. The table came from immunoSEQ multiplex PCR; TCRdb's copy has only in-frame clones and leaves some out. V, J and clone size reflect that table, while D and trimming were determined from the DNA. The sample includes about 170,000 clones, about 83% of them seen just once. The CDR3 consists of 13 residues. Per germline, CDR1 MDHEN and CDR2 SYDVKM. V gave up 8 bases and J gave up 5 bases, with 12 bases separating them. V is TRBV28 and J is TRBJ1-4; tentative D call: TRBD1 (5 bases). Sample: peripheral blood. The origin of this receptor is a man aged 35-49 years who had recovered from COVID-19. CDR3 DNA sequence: TGTGCCAGCGGGGCTGGGGTAAATGAAAAACTGTTTTTT. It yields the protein CASGAGVNEKLFF.